A selection of T cell receptor beta chains follows, all from one sample in a study of cytomegalovirus exposure and HLA in healthy donors. Sequencing used immunoSEQ multiplex PCR; TCRdb keeps in-frame clones, though not all of them. The data contain about 110,000 clones, around 80% of them singletons. The sequenced sample consisted of PBMCs. The origin of the receptors is a female donor in good health and CMV-seropositive. Each CDR3 is given with its conserved first and last residue. A D gene is named only where the DNA matches it firmly. Rows may omit the clone size; those that give it use once, few, many or a size class.

TRBJ2-7,few,TRBV28,TRBD2,CASSLSSGSSYEQYF,TGTGCCAGCAGTTTATCTAGCGGGAGTTCCTACGAGCAGTACTTC
TRBJ2-5,NA,TRBV5-1,NA,CASRREPSQETQYF,TGCGCCAGCAGGCGGGAACCTAGCCAAGAGACCCAGTACTTC
TRBJ2-7,NA,TRBV10-3,TRBD2,CAAGSERDDEQYF,TGTGCCGCCGGGAGCGAGCGGGATGACGAGCAGTACTTC
TRBJ2-7,NA,TRBV5-1,NA,CASSLRQNYEQYF,TGCGCCAGCAGCCTTCGACAGAACTACGAGCAGTACTTC
TRBJ2-7,NA,TRBV6-5,NA,CASSYAPGQYEQYF,TGTGCCAGCAGTTACGCTCCCGGACAATACGAGCAGTACTTC
TRBJ2-1,NA,TRBV28,TRBD2,CAIVGAAGTSGRGEQFF,TGTGCCATCGTAGGCGCCGCCGGGACTAGCGGGAGAGGTGAGCAGTTCTTC
TRBJ2-7,once,TRBV5-4,TRBD2,CASSLGTSGRFYEQYF,TGTGCCAGCAGCCTCGGGACTAGCGGGAGGTTTTACGAGCAGTACTTC
TRBJ2-3,NA,TRBV11-2,TRBD2,CASSTTSGLGADTQYF,TGTGCCAGCAGCACGACTAGCGGGTTGGGGGCAGATACGCAGTATTTT
TRBJ2-3,NA,TRBV13,NA,CASSSSDSRFTQYF,TGTGCCAGCAGCTCATCGGACAGCCGATTTACGCAGTATTTT
TRBJ2-1,NA,TRBV15,NA,CATSRPYNEQFF,TGTGCCACCAGCAGACCTTACAATGAGCAGTTCTTC
TRBJ1-5,NA,TRBV6-6,NA,CASSLADNQPQHF,TGTGCCAGCAGCCTGGCCGACAATCAGCCCCAGCATTTT
TRBJ1-3,NA,TRBV19,NA,CASSIGRGNTIYF,TGTGCCAGTAGTATAGGAAGGGGCAACACCATATATTTT
TRBJ2-3,once,TRBV5-1,NA,CASSLDAEGYTQYF,TGCGCCAGCAGCTTGGATGCGGAGGGGTATACGCAGTATTTT
TRBJ1-1,NA,TRBV7-6,NA,CASSSFDTEAFF,TGTGCCAGCAGCTCGTTTGACACTGAAGCTTTCTTT
TRBJ1-2,NA,TRBV5-1,NA,CASSPDLGGSYGYTF,TGCGCCAGCAGCCCAGACCTGGGGGGTAGCTATGGCTACACCTTC
TRBJ2-2,NA,TRBV29-1,NA,CSVDRGRTGELFF,TGCAGCGTTGACAGGGGCCGGACCGGGGAGCTGTTTTTT
TRBJ2-2,NA,TRBV7-9,NA,CASRPPRARAPNTGELFF,TGTGCCAGCAGACCGCCTCGTGCCAGGGCGCCGAACACCGGGGAGCTGTTTTTT
TRBJ2-2,NA,TRBV9,TRBD2,CASSVQGLAATGELFF,TGTGCCAGCAGCGTACAGGGACTAGCGGCCACCGGGGAGCTGTTTTTT
TRBJ2-1,NA,TRBV11-2,TRBD2,CASSLGLAQGEQFF,TGTGCCAGCAGCCTCGGACTAGCTCAGGGGGAGCAGTTCTTC
TRBJ1-1,NA,TRBV5-5,TRBD1,CASSFTGGGTEAFF,TGTGCCAGCAGCTTTACAGGGGGTGGGACTGAAGCTTTCTTT
TRBJ2-5,few,TRBV27,TRBD1,CASTDRVGTQYF,TGTGCCAGCACGGACAGGGTTGGGACCCAGTACTTC
TRBJ2-7,NA,TRBV18,TRBD1,CATTQGTTYEQYF,TGTGCCACCACACAGGGGACCACCTACGAGCAGTACTTC
TRBJ1-4,NA,TRBV19,NA,CASSIQYTGSEKLFF,TGTGCCAGTAGTATTCAGTATACAGGGAGTGAAAAACTGTTTTTT
TRBJ2-7,NA,TRBV11-2,TRBD1,CASSLKRTGDYYEQYF,TGTGCCAGCAGCTTGAAGCGGACAGGGGATTACTACGAGCAGTACTTC
TRBJ1-3,NA,TRBV9,TRBD1,CASSVAAGQVSGNTIYF,TGTGCCAGCAGCGTAGCCGCCGGACAGGTCTCTGGAAACACCATATATTTT
TRBJ1-4,NA,TRBV4-2,NA,CASSYARGANEKLFF,TGTGCCAGCAGTTATGCTCGGGGAGCTAATGAAAAACTGTTTTTT
TRBJ1-1,NA,TRBV30,TRBD1,CAWGQDLNTEAFF,TGTGCCTGGGGACAGGATTTGAACACTGAAGCTTTCTTT
TRBJ1-1,NA,TRBV30,NA,CAWSYRNTEAFF,TGTGCCTGGAGTTATAGGAACACTGAAGCTTTCTTT
TRBJ2-7,NA,TRBV28,TRBD1,CASMPGQGNEQYF,TGTGCCAGCATGCCGGGACAGGGGAACGAGCAGTACTTC
TRBJ1-2,NA,TRBV11-2,NA,CASSDLGGSYGYTF,TGTGCCAGCAGCGACCTTGGGGGGAGCTATGGCTACACCTTC